Below are 30 T cell receptor beta chains sequenced from a single sample in a study of siplizumab effects on memory and regulatory T cells. Assay: immunoSEQ multiplex PCR; the TCRdb copy retains only in-frame clones and omits some. This sample carries about 50,000 clones, over 75% of them seen once, and the ten largest clones take around 0.3%. Input material: naive CD8+ T cells sorted from blood. The receptors shown here come from a human donor in good health.

V and J are TRBV2 and TRBJ1-2; perhaps TRBD1 as D (5 bases). The CDR3 runs to 14 residues. The V end lost 8 bases, the J end lost 4 bases, and 17 bases lay between the germline ends. The germline CDR1 and CDR2 sequences are SNHLY and FYNNEI. CDR3 sequence (DNA): TGTGCCAGCGGGACGAATCTGGCGGGCTATGGCTACACCTTC. Its translation is CASGTNLAGYGYTF.

The chain employs TRBV19 and TRBJ1-2, with 9 bases lining up with TRBD1. The CDR3 extends over 13 amino acids. V lost 8 bases to trimming and J lost 6 bases; unmatched junction nucleotides: 7. CDR1 and CDR2 from the germline V gene are LNHDA and SQIVND (reference sequence). In DNA form, the CDR3 reads TGTGCCAGTGGCCGGGACAGGGCTAATGGCTACACCTTC. Translation gives CASGRDRANGYTF.

The chain combines TRBV6-6 with TRBJ2-7; D not resolved. CDR1 MNHNY and CDR2 SVGAGI come from the germline V gene (reference sequence). The V end was cut by 3 bases, the J end by 3 bases, with 9 bases between. The CDR3 covers 13 residues. Written as DNA, the CDR3 is TGTGCCAGCAGTTATGGCGGTTACTACGAGCAGTACTTC. The encoded protein is CASSYGGYYEQYF.

This sequence joins TRBV19 and TRBJ2-2; D unresolved. CDR1 and CDR2 from the germline V gene are LNHDA and SQIVND (reference sequence). Trimming shortened V by 5 bases and J by 6 bases, and 16 bases separated the two germline ends. There are 15 residues in the CDR3. The CDR3 nucleotides read TGTGCCAGTAGTCTAATTGTGGGGAAAGCCGGGGAGCTGTTTTTT. Amino acids: CASSLIVGKAGELFF. Full variable domain (rest looked up from reference TRBV19 and TRBJ2-2): DGGITQSPKYLFRKEGQNVTLSCEQNLNHDAMYWYRQDPGQGLRLIYYSQIVNDFQKGDIAEGYSVSREKKESFPLTVTSAQKNPTAFYLCASSLIVGKAGELFFGEGSRLTVL.

The V call is TRBV6-5, the J call TRBJ1-1, with D perhaps TRBD1 (5 bases). In germline, CDR1 is MNHEY, CDR2 SVGAGI. V was shortened by 8 bases and J by 8 bases, with 15 bases between the two germline ends. This CDR3 has 12 residues. CDR3 amino acids: CASPSPGGEAFF. CDR3 nucleotide sequence: TGTGCCAGCCCAAGCCCCGGGGGGGAAGCTTTCTTT.

V and J are TRBV5-1 and TRBJ2-7; D gene uncertain. This CDR3 region has 14 residues. The germline gives CDR1 SGHRS, CDR2 YFSETQ. Trimming pared 2 bases from V and 2 bases from J, leaving 11 bases between. CDR3 sequence reads: CASSFNKGTYEQYF. The DNA for the CDR3 is TGCGCCAGCAGCTTTAACAAGGGAACCTACGAGCAGTACTTC.

This chain connects TRBV2 to TRBJ1-2; D is possibly TRBD1 (5 bases). The CDR3 runs 12 residues. CDR1 is SNHLY and CDR2 is FYNNEI in the germline V gene. Deletions cut 8 bases from V and 8 bases from J, with 15 bases between. The CDR3 coding sequence is TGTGCCAGCCGTAGCAGGGCGGGGGGCTACACCTTC. This sequence encodes CASRSRAGGYTF.

V usage is TRBV27 and J usage is TRBJ1-1, with a weak D call TRBD1 (5 bases). Trimming took 4 bases from V and 0 from J, leaving 12 bases between them. The CDR3 length is 15 residues. CDR1 and CDR2 from the germline V gene are MNHEY and SMNVEV (reference sequence). CDR3 sequence (DNA): TGTGCCAGCAGTTCCCCGTTGGGGCTGAACACTGAAGCTTTCTTT. It codes for CASSSPLGLNTEAFF.

This chain connects TRBV29-1 to TRBJ2-7, with 9 bases aligning to TRBD1. The V and J ends lost 2 bases and 2 bases, in that order; junction bases with no gene match: 7. CDR3 length: 15 amino acids. CDR1 SQVTM and CDR2 ANQGSEA come from the germline V gene. The CDR3 region is CSVELTGGFTYEQYF. The CDR3 DNA sequence: TGCAGCGTTGAACTCACAGGGGGCTTTACCTACGAGCAGTACTTC.

The chain recombines TRBV7-8 with TRBJ1-3, with D unclear. The CDR3 is 14 residues long. Germline V gives CDR1 SGHVS, CDR2 FQNEAQ. Trimming took 1 base from V and 1 from J, leaving 5 bases between them. The CDR3 here is CASSLGGSGNTIYF. The DNA for the CDR3 is TGTGCCAGCAGCTTAGGTGGTTCTGGAAACACCATATATTTT.

The chain is built from TRBV30 and TRBJ1-2; 7 nucleotides line up with TRBD1. There are 14 residues in the CDR3. Looked up from germline, CDR1 is GTSNPN and CDR2 is SVGIG (reference sequence). The trim removed 6 bases at V and 4 bases at J, leaving 11 bases unmatched. This CDR3 reads CACLNRGRSYGYTF. The CDR3 DNA is TGTGCCTGTCTTAACAGGGGCCGCTCCTATGGCTACACCTTC.

The chain is built from TRBV19 and TRBJ1-4; D may be TRBD1 (5 bases). The CDR3 extends over 12 amino acids. Germline CDR1 reads LNHDA; CDR2 reads SQIVND (reference sequence). Trimming shortened V by 7 bases and J by 8 bases, and 11 bases separated the two germline ends. The CDR3 DNA is TGTGCCAGTAAGCAGGGCGGGGAAAAACTGTTTTTT. Amino acids: CASKQGGEKLFF.

The rearrangement uses TRBV6-5 and TRBJ2-7; D is possibly TRBD2 (6 bases). Germline V lookup: CDR1 MNHEY, CDR2 SVGAGI. V was shortened by 8 bases and J by 0 bases, with 17 bases between the two germline ends. CDR3 length equals 15 residues. CDR3 sequence (DNA): TGTGCCAGCGGATCGGGTGCCGGGAGCTCCTACGAGCAGTACTTC. Translating it yields CASGSGAGSSYEQYF.

The chain is built from TRBV6-1 and TRBJ1-1; D call uncertain. Trimming took 1 base from V and 0 from J, leaving 15 bases between them. CDR1 and CDR2 from the germline V gene are MNHNS and SASEGT. The CDR3 loop spans 17 amino acids. Here the CDR3 DNA reads TGTGCCAGCAGTGAAGAGGTTAGTAGAGGGCTGAACACTGAAGCTTTCTTT. It encodes CASSEEVSRGLNTEAFF.

The V and J genes are TRBV7-9 and TRBJ1-4, with TRBD1 as a possible D gene (5 bases). From germline, CDR1 is SEHNR and CDR2 FQNEAQ (reference sequence). The CDR3 contains 15 residues. Trimming removed 5 bases from V and 5 bases from J, with 15 bases in between. CDR3 sequence reads: CASSGAGRINEKLFF. The DNA of the CDR3 is TGTGCCAGCAGCGGGGCGGGACGGATAAATGAAAAACTGTTTTTT.

In its sample, this clone was seen a few times. J is TRBJ1-2 and V is TRBV2; the D is unclear. CDR1 and CDR2 from the germline V gene are SNHLY and FYNNEI. The CDR3 extends over 13 amino acids. Trimming left V 9 bases short and J 6 bases short, with 17 bases between. The CDR3 DNA reads TGTGCCAGAAGAGGTGCAGCGAGTAATGGCTACACCTTC. Protein: CARRGAASNGYTF.

This clone was observed once. This rearrangement joins TRBV18 to TRBJ1-1; D is undetermined. Germline V gene data show CDR1 as KGHSH and CDR2 as LQKENI. The CDR3 sequence is 14 residues long. Trimming stripped 0 bases from V and 1 base from J, with 6 bases between. The CDR3 protein is CASSPPPANTEAFF. In DNA form, the CDR3 reads TGTGCCAGCTCACCACCGCCCGCGAACACTGAAGCTTTCTTT.

In nucleotides, the CDR3 is TGTGCCAGCAGCGGAACTAGCGGGAGGAACAATGAGCAGTTCTTC. Its protein product is CASSGTSGRNNEQFF. The chain is built from TRBV9 and TRBJ2-1; 12 bases fit TRBD2. Germline CDR1 is SGDLS and CDR2 is YYNGEE. J gave up 5 bases and V 3 bases, and 3 bases lay outside the gene matches. The CDR3 loop spans 15 amino acids.

This clone was seen a few times. The chain has TRBV7-9 and TRBJ1-1; the D gene is possibly TRBD1 (5 bases). The CDR3 has 13 amino acids. CDR1 is SEHNR and CDR2 is FQNEAQ in the germline V gene (reference sequence). V lost 6 bases to trimming and J lost 0 bases, with 8 bases between them. The chain's CDR3 is CASSGRVNTEAFF. The CDR3 DNA reads TGTGCCAGCAGTGGCAGGGTGAACACTGAAGCTTTCTTT. Looking up the rest from reference TRBV7-9 and TRBJ1-1 gives the full variable domain: DTGVSQNPRHKITKRGQNVTFRCDPISEHNRLYWYRQTLGQGPEFLTYFQNEAQLEKSRLLSDRFSAERPKGSFSTLEIQRTEQGDSAMYLCASSGRVNTEAFFGQGTRLTVV.

The V call is TRBV19, the J call TRBJ1-1; 9 bases agree with TRBD1. Germline assignment: CDR1 LNHDA and CDR2 SQIVND (reference sequence). CDR3 size: 16 residues. V dropped 9 bases and J dropped 6; count of bases not matched to a gene: 17. The CDR3 DNA reads as TGTGCCAGCGGGTCACTTCCGGGACAGGGTTTTGCTGAAGCTTTCTTT. The encoded protein is CASGSLPGQGFAEAFF.

The chain combines TRBV29-1 with TRBJ2-7; TRBD2 is a possible D gene (6 bases). CDR1 and CDR2 from the germline V gene are SQVTM and ANQGSEA. Trimming took off 6 bases at V and 3 bases at J, with 21 bases between the two ends. The CDR3 extends over 15 amino acids. The CDR3 loop reads CSVFGGTTGNYEQYF. DNA of the CDR3: TGCAGCGTGTTTGGGGGGACGACGGGGAACTACGAGCAGTACTTC.

The rearrangement joins TRBV6-6 to TRBJ2-7; D remains unclear. The length of the CDR3 is 11 residues. Germline assignment: CDR1 MNHNY and CDR2 SVGAGI (reference sequence). V shed 5 bases and J shed 5 bases, with 7 bases lying between them. Here the CDR3 reads CASSVYNEQYF. CDR3 sequence (DNA): TGTGCCAGCAGTGTTTATAACGAGCAGTACTTC.

The CDR3 loop reads CASRLSSNQPQHF. The CDR3 DNA follows: TGTGCCAGCAGGCTTTCTAGCAATCAGCCCCAGCATTTT. The chain couples TRBV21-1 to TRBJ1-5. TRBV21-1 is noted as a pseudogene. The CDR3 has 13 amino acids.

V and J are TRBV6-6 and TRBJ1-5; maybe TRBD1 (5 bases). The germline V gene encodes CDR1 MNHNY and CDR2 SVGAGI (reference sequence). Deletions cut 10 bases from V and 4 bases from J, with 17 bases between. The CDR3 runs to 14 residues. The CDR3 DNA follows: TGTGCCACCCGGGGCGGCCTTGCAAATCAGCCCCAGCATTTT. Translated, it gives CATRGGLANQPQHF.

V gene TRBV4-1 combines with J gene TRBJ2-7; 7 positions match TRBD1. This CDR3 is built from 18 residues. V gave up 1 base and J gave up 3 bases; unmatched junction bases: 15. Germline V gene data show CDR1 as MGHRA and CDR2 as YSYEKL. CDR3 in amino acids: CASSQVGWPGTAIYEQYF. CDR3 DNA: TGCGCCAGCAGCCAAGTCGGATGGCCCGGGACAGCGATCTACGAGCAGTACTTC.

The rearrangement links TRBV7-9 to TRBJ1-1, with D maybe TRBD1 (5 bases). Germline CDR1 SEHNR, CDR2 FQNEAQ (reference sequence). The CDR3 covers 11 residues. Trimming left V 10 bases short and J 4 bases short, with 10 bases between. CDR3 amino acids: CATGGVTEAFF. The CDR3 DNA is TGTGCCACCGGGGGGGTCACTGAAGCTTTCTTT.

The rearrangement links TRBV7-9 to TRBJ2-3; 14 bases fit TRBD2. Germline assignment: CDR1 SEHNR and CDR2 FQNEAQ (reference sequence). This CDR3 region has 17 residues. The trim removed 7 bases at V and 8 bases at J, leaving 14 bases unmatched. The CDR3 nucleotides read TGTGCCAGCAACCCAGGGGGACTAGCGGGGGCCATTCCTACGCAGTATTTT. This encodes CASNPGGLAGAIPTQYF.

As to this clone: At one boundary the junction diverges from the germline segment, which might be a read error. Other nucleotide sequences in the sample specify the same CDR3. The chain uses TRBV6-4 and TRBJ2-7; 11 positions agree with TRBD2. This CDR3 is built from 16 residues. Germline CDR1 and CDR2: MRHNA and SNTAGT. CDR3 nucleotides: TGTGCCAGCAGTCGAGTAGCGGGAGGGGGACTCGACGAGCAATACTTC. It translates to CASSRVAGGGLDEQYF.

The chain has TRBV25-1 and TRBJ2-2; no firm D call. The CDR3 is 12 residues long. Trimming stripped 3 bases from V and 4 bases from J, with 3 bases between. CDR1 is MGHDK and CDR2 is SYGVNS in the germline V gene. The CDR3, as DNA: TGTGCCAGCAGTGACAGCACCGGGGAGCTGTTTTTT. This sequence encodes CASSDSTGELFF.

The chain couples TRBV9 to TRBJ1-4; the D gene is possibly TRBD1 (5 bases). V was shortened by 4 bases and J by 6 bases, with 13 bases between the two germline ends. Germline lookup yields CDR1 SGDLS and CDR2 YYNGEE. The CDR3 sequence is 14 residues long. CDR3 amino acids: CASSLAGGDEKLFF. The CDR3 coding sequence is TGTGCCAGCAGCCTTGCCGGGGGGGATGAAAAACTGTTTTTT.